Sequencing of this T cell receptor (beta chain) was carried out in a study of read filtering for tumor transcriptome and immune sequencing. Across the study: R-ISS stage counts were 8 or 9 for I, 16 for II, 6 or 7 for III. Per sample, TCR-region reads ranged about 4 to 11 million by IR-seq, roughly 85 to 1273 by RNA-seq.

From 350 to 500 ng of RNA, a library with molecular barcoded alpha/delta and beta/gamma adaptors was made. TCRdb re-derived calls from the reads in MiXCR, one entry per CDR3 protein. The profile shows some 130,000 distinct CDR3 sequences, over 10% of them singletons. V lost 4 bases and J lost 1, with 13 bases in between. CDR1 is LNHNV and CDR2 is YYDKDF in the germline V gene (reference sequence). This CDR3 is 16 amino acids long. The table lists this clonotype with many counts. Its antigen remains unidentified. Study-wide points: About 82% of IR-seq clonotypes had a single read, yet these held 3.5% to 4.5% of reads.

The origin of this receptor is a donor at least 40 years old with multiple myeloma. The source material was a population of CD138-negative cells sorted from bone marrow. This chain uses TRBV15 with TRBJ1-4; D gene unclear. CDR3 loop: CATSKGSGRTNEKLFF. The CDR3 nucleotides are TGTGCCACCAGCAAAGGGTCGGGTCGAACTAATGAAAAACTGTTTTTT.